Below, 30 T cell receptor beta chains from the same sample are listed, as sequenced in a study of blood T cell repertoires in COVID-19. Clones were sequenced by immunoSEQ multiplex PCR, and TCRdb holds only the in-frame ones, with some missing. The sample includes tens of thousands of clones, roughly 84% of them seen just once. Input material: peripheral blood. These receptors all come from a man between 65 and 85 years old with acute or convalescent COVID-19.

The chain couples TRBV29-1 to TRBJ1-3; D not resolved. This CDR3 has 14 amino acids. Per the germline V gene, CDR1 is SQVTM and CDR2 is ANQGSEA. V dropped 0 bases and J dropped 4 bases, with 10 bases sitting between them. CDR3 residues: CSVEDPLPGNTIYF. CDR3 nucleotides: TGCAGCGTTGAAGATCCACTACCCGGAAACACCATATATTTT.

This chain links TRBV7-8 with TRBJ2-7, with TRBD1 matching over 9 bases. V was clipped by 1 base and J by 3 bases; unmatched bases: 7. Germline loops: CDR1 SGHVS, CDR2 FQNEAQ. The CDR3 has 16 amino acids. The CDR3 is CASSLEGGQGRYEQYF. The DNA of the CDR3 is TGTGCCAGCAGCTTAGAGGGGGGACAGGGTCGCTACGAGCAGTACTTC.

The chain is built from TRBV19 and TRBJ1-2; a weak D match, TRBD1 (5 bases). This CDR3 is 15 amino acids long. V lost 1 base and J lost 6, with 15 bases in between. Per germline, CDR1 LNHDA and CDR2 SQIVND (reference sequence). The CDR3 sequence: CASSIVAGPFDGYTF. The CDR3 DNA is TGTGCCAGTAGTATAGTTGCAGGGCCGTTTGATGGCTACACCTTC.

The rearrangement joins TRBV6-5 to TRBJ1-1; TRBD1 matches 7 bases. The V and J ends lost 5 bases and 0 bases, in that order; junction bases with no gene match: 6. Germline V gene sequence: CDR1 MNHEY, CDR2 SVGAGI. This CDR3 is 15 amino acids long. The DNA for the CDR3 is TGTGCCAGCAGTCGTTACGGGACAGTGAACACTGAAGCTTTCTTT. Translation: CASSRYGTVNTEAFF.

The V call is TRBV7-9, the J call TRBJ1-1, with 7 nucleotides matching TRBD1. The V segment lost 5 bases and the J segment 0 bases; nucleotides outside the gene matches: 9. Germline V gene sequence: CDR1 SEHNR, CDR2 FQNEAQ (reference sequence). CDR3 size: 16 residues. This chain's CDR3 is CASSHRDRQMNTEAFF. In DNA, the CDR3 is TGTGCCAGCAGCCACCGGGACAGACAAATGAACACTGAAGCTTTCTTT.

V gene TRBV9 combines with J gene TRBJ2-7; 7 nucleotides match TRBD1. The trim removed 0 bases at V and 2 bases at J, leaving 5 bases unmatched. Per the germline V gene, CDR1 is SGDLS and CDR2 is YYNGEE. The CDR3 extends over 15 amino acids. In nucleotides, the CDR3 is TGTGCCAGCAGCGTAGGGGCAGGGGGTCCCTACGAGCAGTACTTC. Translation: CASSVGAGGPYEQYF.

This clone was picked up a small number of times. In nucleotides, the CDR3 is TGTGCCAGCAGTTTAGCTAGCGGAGTCCAAGGGGAGCTGTTTTTT. It codes for CASSLASGVQGELFF. This chain links TRBV28 with TRBJ2-2, with 7 bases fitting TRBD2. The CDR3 consists of 15 residues. V trimming: 2 bases; J trimming: 8 bases; junction bases outside the gene matches: 8. From germline, CDR1 is MDHEN and CDR2 SYDVKM. The full variable domain, rest sourced from reference TRBV28 and TRBJ2-2, is DVKVTQSSRYLVKRTGEKVFLECVQDMDHENMFWYRQDPGLGLRLIYFSYDVKMKEKGDIPEGYSVSREKKERFSLILESASTNQTSMYLCASSLASGVQGELFFGEGSRLTVL.

This clone was found once. V usage is TRBV18 and J usage is TRBJ2-5; tentative D call: TRBD2 (7 bases). There are 16 residues in the CDR3. CDR1 is KGHSH and CDR2 is LQKENI in the germline V gene. The V and J ends lost 3 bases and 5 bases respectively, with 19 bases between them. The DNA of the CDR3 is TGTGCCAGCTCACCGGGGGCGGGGGAGAAACAGGAGACCCAGTACTTC. The encoded protein is CASSPGAGEKQETQYF. Combining the CDR3 with reference TRBV18 and TRBJ2-5 gives the whole variable domain NAGVMQNPRHLVRRRGQEARLRCSPMKGHSHVYWYRQLPEEGLKFMVYLQKENIIDESGMPKERFSAEFPKEGPSILRIQQVVRGDSAAYFCASSPGAGEKQETQYFGPGTRLLVL.

CDR3: CASSSAGTSVTDTQYF. The CDR3 DNA reads as TGTGCCAGCAGCTCGGCGGGGACTAGCGTGACAGATACGCAGTATTTT. The chain uses TRBV13 and TRBJ2-3, with 10 bases lining up with TRBD2. The CDR3 totals 16 residues. J was trimmed by 3 bases and V by 4 bases; bases with no gene match: 7. CDR1 is PRHDT, CDR2 FYEKMQ, per germline (reference sequence).

V usage is TRBV19 and J usage is TRBJ2-6, with a possible D match to TRBD1 (9 bases). The germline V and J ends were trimmed by 5 bases and 3 bases, with 17 bases remaining between them. The germline V gene encodes CDR1 LNHDA and CDR2 SQIVND (reference sequence). This CDR3 is built from 17 residues. For the CDR3, the DNA is TGTGCCAGTAGTCCGGGACAGGGACTAGGTGGGGCCAACGTCCTGACTTTC. Protein product: CASSPGQGLGGANVLTF.

The genes are TRBV25-1 and TRBJ2-1, with TRBD2 matching 10 bases. This CDR3 has 16 residues. Trimming took 4 bases from V and 8 from J; bases not matched to a gene: 11. Germline V gene sequence: CDR1 MGHDK, CDR2 SYGVNS. DNA of the CDR3: TGTGCCAGCAGTGTTAGTCTAGCGGGGGTAGAGGATGAGCAGTTCTTC. Protein sequence: CASSVSLAGVEDEQFF. Based on the CDR3 plus reference TRBV25-1 and TRBJ2-1, the full variable domain is EADIYQTPRYLVIGTGKKITLECSQTMGHDKMYWYQQDPGMELHLIHYSYGVNSTEKGDLSSESTVSRIRTEHFPLTLESARPSHTSQYLCASSVSLAGVEDEQFFGPGTRLTVL.

In its sample, this clone ranks as medium-sized (0.01 to 0.1%). V usage is TRBV12-3 or TRBV12-4 and J usage is TRBJ2-2; the D is unclear. The length of the CDR3 is 12 residues. The germline V and J ends were trimmed by 3 bases and 6 bases, with 5 bases remaining between them. Here the CDR3 reads CASSFYPGELFF. CDR3 coding DNA: TGTGCCAGCAGTTTTTATCCCGGGGAGCTGTTTTTT.

In the case of this clone: One junction end disagrees with the germline gene, perhaps due to a read error. This rearrangement joins TRBV15 to TRBJ1-2; the D gene is possibly TRBD1 (6 bases). The CDR3 contains 15 residues. The V gene's germline CDR1 is LNHNV and CDR2 YYDKDF (reference sequence). CDR3 in DNA: TGTGCCACCAGAAGAGAACGGGGGGCTAGTTATGGCTACACCTTC. Translation gives CATRRERGASYGYTF.

V gene TRBV6-2 or TRBV6-3 combines with J gene TRBJ1-2; TRBD1 is a possible D gene (6 bases). V shed 0 bases and J shed 6 bases, with 17 bases lying between them. The CDR3 sequence is 16 residues long. Germline CDR1 and CDR2: MNHEY and SVGEGT. CDR3: CASSYSGTTRGNGYTF. The CDR3 coding sequence is TGTGCCAGCAGTTACTCAGGGACAACCCGAGGTAATGGCTACACCTTC.

The chain combines TRBV4-2 with TRBJ2-7, with 7 nucleotides matching TRBD2. Germline CDR1 LGHNA, CDR2 YNFKEQ. The CDR3 is 14 amino acids. V lost 3 bases and J lost 2; bases outside the gene matches: 4. This chain's CDR3 is CASSQEAGPYEQYF. In nucleotides, the CDR3 is TGTGCCAGCAGCCAGGAAGCGGGACCCTACGAGCAGTACTTC.

The chain links TRBV7-2 to TRBJ2-5; possibly TRBD2 for D (6 bases). Trimming left V 0 bases short and J 4 bases short, with 12 bases between. The CDR3 sequence is 15 residues long. Germline V gene sequence: CDR1 SGHTA, CDR2 FQGNSA. CDR3 nucleotide sequence: TGTGCCAGCAGCTTAGCCGGGACTCAGGGAGAGACCCAGTACTTC. As protein: CASSLAGTQGETQYF.

The chain combines TRBV29-1 with TRBJ1-1; tentative D call: TRBD1 (5 bases). With 2 bases removed from V and 3 bases from J, the gap between germline ends came to 10 bases. The CDR3 spans 13 residues. Germline V lookup: CDR1 SQVTM, CDR2 ANQGSEA. DNA of the CDR3: TGCAGCGTTGAAAGGACACATTACACTGAAGCTTTCTTT. Translation: CSVERTHYTEAFF.

The chain combines TRBV19 with TRBJ2-2, with 8 bases identical to TRBD1. Germline loops: CDR1 LNHDA, CDR2 SQIVND (reference sequence). The CDR3 is 15 amino acids. V trimming: 3 bases; J trimming: 7 bases; junction bases outside the gene matches: 7. The CDR3 nucleotides read TGTGCCAGTAGTATCGGGCAGGGGGCAGGCGGGGAGCTGTTTTTT. It specifies CASSIGQGAGGELFF.

The rearrangement uses TRBV15 and TRBJ2-3; no reliable D call. Germline V lookup: CDR1 LNHNV, CDR2 YYDKDF (reference sequence). The germline V and J ends were trimmed by 5 bases and 4 bases, with 7 bases remaining between them. This CDR3 comprises 12 residues. CDR3 sequence (DNA): TGTGCCACCAGCCTATATCCAGATACGCAGTATTTT. Translation gives CATSLYPDTQYF.

The rearrangement uses TRBV28 and TRBJ2-7; D gene ambiguous. V gave up 5 bases and J gave up 9 bases, with 11 bases separating them. Germline V gene data show CDR1 as MDHEN and CDR2 as SYDVKM. The CDR3 sequence is 11 residues long. Here the CDR3 DNA reads TGTGCCAGCAGTCCCGCGTCTGGGCAGTACTTC. Translated: CASSPASGQYF.

This chain uses TRBV5-1 with TRBJ2-7; TRBD1 is a possible D gene (6 bases). The germline V and J ends were trimmed by 0 bases and 1 base, with 11 bases remaining between them. This CDR3 is 15 amino acids long. Germline-derived CDR1 and CDR2 are SGHRS and YFSETQ. The CDR3 protein is CASSLVGRGSYEQYF. The CDR3 nucleotides read TGCGCCAGCAGCTTGGTCGGCAGGGGATCCTACGAGCAGTACTTC.

The V call is TRBV7-2, the J call TRBJ2-5; D unclear. CDR1 and CDR2 from the germline V gene are SGHTA and FQGNSA. V dropped 4 bases and J dropped 2 bases, with 8 bases sitting between them. This CDR3 is 13 amino acids long. The CDR3 loop is CASSSSGQETQYF. As DNA, the CDR3 is TGTGCCAGCAGCTCTTCAGGTCAAGAGACCCAGTACTTC.

The chain has TRBV7-6 and TRBJ1-6; the D is unclear. The CDR3 totals 15 residues. Germline V gene sequence: CDR1 SGHVS, CDR2 FNYEAQ. V was cut by 4 bases and J by 3 bases, with 10 bases left in between. In nucleotides, the CDR3 is TGTGCCAGCAGCTCGTCCGGGGACTATAATTCACCCCTCCACTTT. It is translated as CASSSSGDYNSPLHF.

The rearrangement uses TRBV4-2 and TRBJ1-2; D is possibly TRBD1 (6 bases). In germline, CDR1 is LGHNA, CDR2 YNFKEQ. This CDR3 spans 15 amino acids. V lost 3 bases and J 7 bases, leaving 18 bases between the germline ends. The CDR3 nucleotides are TGTGCCAGCAGCCACCCTTCAGGGGTTCAGGGTGGCTACACCTTC. Translating it yields CASSHPSGVQGGYTF.

The gene calls are TRBV5-6 and TRBJ1-2; 10 bases align to TRBD1. The length of the CDR3 is 16 residues. Germline V CDR1 and CDR2: SGHDT, YYEEEE. Trimming removed 1 base from V and 5 bases from J; junction bases left unmatched: 8. CDR3 DNA: TGTGCCAGCAGCTTGTACGGGACAGGGGAGATGTATGGCTACACCTTC. Protein sequence: CASSLYGTGEMYGYTF.

The chain is built from TRBV6-2 or TRBV6-3 and TRBJ2-7, with a tentative D call TRBD1 (6 bases). The CDR3 has 17 amino acids. V lost 2 bases to trimming and J lost 7 bases, with 24 bases between them. Germline V lookup: CDR1 MNHEY, CDR2 SVGEGT. The CDR3 DNA reads TGTGCCAGCAGTTACCGGAACGTTGGGGGCTCCTACTTGGAGCAGTACTTC. This encodes CASSYRNVGGSYLEQYF.

CDR3 in amino acids: CSTRDGLRIEEGYTF. In DNA, the CDR3 is TGCAGCACCCGGGACGGACTACGAATAGAGGAGGGCTACACCTTC. The chain uses TRBV29-1 and TRBJ1-2, with a tentative D call TRBD1 (5 bases). The CDR3 length is 15 residues. Germline CDR1 is SQVTM and CDR2 is ANQGSEA. Trimming took 8 bases from V and 8 from J, leaving 27 bases between them.

V usage is TRBV20-1 and J usage is TRBJ1-1; D uncertain. There are 14 residues in the CDR3. Germline CDR1 and CDR2: DFQATT and SNEGSKA (reference sequence). The V end was cut by 3 bases, the J end by 5 bases, with 16 bases between. The CDR3 region has the DNA TGCAGTGCTAGTGGCCGGCGGGGTTCAACTGAAGCTTTCTTT. Its translation is CSASGRRGSTEAFF.

This clone was observed once. This chain uses TRBV21-1 with TRBJ1-2; TRBD1 is the table's D call and was not checked against the DNA. TRBV21-1 represents a pseudogene. The CDR3 consists of 15 residues. The CDR3 DNA is TGTGCCAGCAGCATACCGGGACAGGGAATCTCTGGCTACACCTTC. As protein: CASSIPGQGISGYTF.

The rearrangement joins TRBV20-1 to TRBJ2-4; no clear D. The germline V gene has CDR1 DFQATT and CDR2 SNEGSKA (reference sequence). This CDR3 has 14 residues. V was clipped by 3 bases and J by 0 bases, with 9 bases between them. CDR3 region: CSASVAGAKNIQYF. The DNA of the CDR3 is TGCAGTGCTAGTGTCGCCGGAGCCAAAAACATTCAGTACTTC.